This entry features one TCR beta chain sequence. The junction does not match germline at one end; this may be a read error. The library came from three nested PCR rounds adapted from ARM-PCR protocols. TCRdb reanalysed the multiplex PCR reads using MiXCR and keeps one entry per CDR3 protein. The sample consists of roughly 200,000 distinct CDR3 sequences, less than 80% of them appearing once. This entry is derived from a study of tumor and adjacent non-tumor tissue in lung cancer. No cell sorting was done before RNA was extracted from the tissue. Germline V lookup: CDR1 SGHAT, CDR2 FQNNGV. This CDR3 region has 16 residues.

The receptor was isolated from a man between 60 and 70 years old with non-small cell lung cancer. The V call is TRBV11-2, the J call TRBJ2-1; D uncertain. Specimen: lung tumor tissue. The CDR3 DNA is TGTGCCAGCAACTTAGGACGGCGTTCCTCCTACAATGAGCAGTTCTTC. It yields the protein CASNLGRRSSYNEQFF.